A selection of T cell receptor beta chains follows, all from one sample in a study of blood T cells in healthy people across ages. TCRdb passed the 5' RACE reads through MiXCR, listing each CDR3 protein once. The table lists roughly 800,000 distinct CDR3 sequences, approximately 25% of them singletons. This sample also belongs to another study, concerning T cells of mothers and their children.

The sequenced sample consisted of blood. Source of these receptors: a boy under 18 in good health. The CDR3 runs from the conserved cysteine through the conserved F or W. The order of the fields is V gene, D gene, clone size, J gene, CDR3 protein, CDR3 DNA. A D gene is named only where the DNA matches it firmly. Where a row states a size, it is once, few, many or the class of an expanded clone; other rows omit it.

V gene: TRBV9
D gene: TRBD2
clone size: .
J gene: TRBJ2-7
CDR3 protein: CASSVADGRDEQYF
CDR3 DNA: TGTGCCAGCAGCGTAGCTGACGGGAGGGACGAGCAATACTTC

V gene: TRBV7-2
D gene: TRBD2
clone size: few
J gene: TRBJ2-7
CDR3 protein: CASSLERGGYEQYF
CDR3 DNA: TGTGCCAGCAGCTTAGAGCGGGGGGGCTACGAGCAGTACTTC

V gene: TRBV2
D gene: TRBD1
clone size: .
J gene: TRBJ2-7
CDR3 protein: CAILAGQGVPEQYF
CDR3 DNA: TGTGCCATTCTGGCGGGACAGGGGGTCCCCGAGCAGTACTTC

V gene: TRBV4-2
D gene: TRBD2
clone size: few
J gene: TRBJ2-2
CDR3 protein: CATNTGGADGELFF
CDR3 DNA: TGTGCCACCAATACCGGGGGGGCGGACGGGGAGCTGTTTTTT

V gene: TRBV7-9
D gene: .
clone size: .
J gene: TRBJ2-7
CDR3 protein: CASGGASSYEQYF
CDR3 DNA: TGTGCCAGCGGAGGAGCCAGCTCCTACGAGCAGTACTTC

V gene: TRBV4-3
D gene: TRBD2
clone size: few
J gene: TRBJ2-3
CDR3 protein: CASSQGPTSGTDTQYF
CDR3 DNA: TGCGCCAGCAGCCAAGGGCCGACTAGCGGCACAGATACGCAGTATTTT

V gene: TRBV14
D gene: .
clone size: .
J gene: TRBJ2-4
CDR3 protein: CASSQGVRRDIQYF
CDR3 DNA: TGTGCCAGCAGCCAAGGAGTTCGCAGGGACATTCAGTACTTC

V gene: TRBV12-3/TRBV12-4
D gene: TRBD2
clone size: .
J gene: TRBJ2-5
CDR3 protein: CASSSREEETQYF
CDR3 DNA: TGTGCCAGCAGTTCGCGGGAGGAAGAGACCCAGTACTTC

V gene: TRBV12-3/TRBV12-4
D gene: .
clone size: few
J gene: TRBJ2-7
CDR3 protein: CASSYGPDYEQYF
CDR3 DNA: TGTGCCAGCAGTTACGGACCGGACTACGAGCAGTACTTC

V gene: TRBV24-1
D gene: .
clone size: once
J gene: TRBJ2-5
CDR3 protein: CATSDATGLIQETQYF
CDR3 DNA: TGTGCCACCAGTGACGCCACGGGGCTAATACAAGAGACCCAGTACTTC

V gene: TRBV11-2
D gene: .
clone size: .
J gene: TRBJ2-1
CDR3 protein: CASSLEGRGNEQFF
CDR3 DNA: TGTGCCAGCAGCTTAGAAGGTAGAGGGAATGAGCAGTTCTTC

V gene: TRBV29-1
D gene: TRBD2
clone size: .
J gene: TRBJ2-5
CDR3 protein: CSVDPESAGGEETQYF
CDR3 DNA: TGCAGCGTTGACCCAGAAAGCGCGGGAGGGGAAGAGACCCAGTACTTC

V gene: TRBV9
D gene: .
clone size: .
J gene: TRBJ2-5
CDR3 protein: CASSGEGGGVETQYF
CDR3 DNA: TGTGCCAGCAGCGGAGAGGGAGGGGGCGTGGAGACCCAGTACTTC

V gene: TRBV7-9
D gene: .
clone size: .
J gene: TRBJ1-4
CDR3 protein: CASSGESTNEKLFF
CDR3 DNA: TGTGCCAGCAGTGGGGAATCAACTAATGAAAAACTGTTTTTT

V gene: TRBV4-1
D gene: .
clone size: few
J gene: TRBJ2-1
CDR3 protein: CASSQQGTRDLNEQFF
CDR3 DNA: TGCGCCAGCAGCCAGCAGGGAACCCGTGACCTTAATGAGCAGTTCTTC

V gene: TRBV7-9
D gene: .
clone size: few
J gene: TRBJ2-3
CDR3 protein: CASSLDRVGADTQYF
CDR3 DNA: TGTGCCAGCAGCTTAGACAGGGTGGGTGCAGATACGCAGTATTTT

V gene: TRBV6-5
D gene: .
clone size: .
J gene: TRBJ2-1
CDR3 protein: CASSFHGDNEQFF
CDR3 DNA: TGTGCCAGCAGTTTCCACGGAGACAATGAGCAGTTCTTC

V gene: TRBV5-5
D gene: TRBD1
clone size: many
J gene: TRBJ1-1
CDR3 protein: CASSLGLEGASFF
CDR3 DNA: TGTGCCAGCAGCTTGGGTCTGGAGGGGGCGTCTTTCTTT

V gene: TRBV5-1
D gene: .
clone size: few
J gene: TRBJ2-5
CDR3 protein: CASKEEETQYF
CDR3 DNA: TGCGCCAGCAAGGAGGAGGAGACCCAGTACTTC

V gene: TRBV7-8
D gene: TRBD2
clone size: .
J gene: TRBJ2-5
CDR3 protein: CASSGPRLAGRETQYF
CDR3 DNA: TGTGCCAGCAGCGGCCCGCGACTAGCGGGACGGGAGACCCAGTACTTC

V gene: TRBV20-1
D gene: TRBD2
clone size: few
J gene: TRBJ2-3
CDR3 protein: CSAGVPTSGSTDTQYF
CDR3 DNA: TGCAGTGCTGGAGTTCCGACTAGCGGGAGCACAGATACGCAGTATTTT

V gene: TRBV29-1
D gene: TRBD2
clone size: .
J gene: TRBJ2-2
CDR3 protein: CSTLAGTNTGELFF
CDR3 DNA: TGCAGCACTTTAGCGGGGACCAACACCGGGGAGCTGTTTTTT

V gene: TRBV12-3/TRBV12-4
D gene: .
clone size: few
J gene: TRBJ1-2
CDR3 protein: CASSLAGVVYGYTF
CDR3 DNA: TGTGCCAGCAGTTTAGCCGGGGTTGTCTATGGCTACACCTTC

V gene: TRBV3-1
D gene: TRBD2
clone size: .
J gene: TRBJ2-7
CDR3 protein: CASSPRWTSGGYYEQYF
CDR3 DNA: TGTGCCAGCAGCCCCCGTTGGACTAGCGGGGGGTACTACGAGCAGTACTTC

V gene: TRBV28
D gene: .
clone size: few
J gene: TRBJ2-7
CDR3 protein: CASSRSGTNEQYF
CDR3 DNA: TGTGCCAGCAGCCGGAGCGGTACCAACGAGCAGTACTTC

V gene: TRBV28
D gene: TRBD2
clone size: few
J gene: TRBJ2-3
CDR3 protein: CASSLIPGLAGGLSTDTQYF
CDR3 DNA: TGTGCCAGCAGTTTGATACCGGGACTAGCGGGGGGGCTCAGCACAGATACGCAGTATTTT